This T cell receptor (beta chain) appears in the sequencing data of a study of T-cell memory formation after mild COVID-19 (dated by TCRdb to the early 2020s). With respect to the entire study: TCR sequence clusters from the two donors were found to be largely donor specific. The cohort comprised two young, previously healthy adult volunteers, one female and one male. In a couple of donors, T-cell clones that expanded and contracted after mild COVID-19 were followed by sequencing TCRalpha and TCRbeta repertoires longitudinally.

Worth noting for this clonotype: What antigen it recognizes has not been identified. The sample holds no much larger clone one base away, and base qualities are not on file.

Counted from cysteine to phenylalanine, this CDR3 has 14 amino acids. The entry retains the CDR3 DNA only, 42 bases that are in frame from base 1. V drops 3 bases and J drops 4 bases, leaving 12 bases in between. PBMCs were isolated by Ficoll-Paque density gradient centrifugation. The study at large found these results: Whether the second-wave clones peaking on day 37 were SARS-CoV-2 specific was not confirmed. Balanced CD4/CD8 phenotypes were observed for clones contracting from day 15 to 85, whereas a bias towards CD4+ was observed for a second wave of clones expanding from day 15 to 37. The study included only a couple of mild cases, and larger cohorts that include severe cases with pre-infection samples were judged to be necessary. Some responding clones were detected in pre-infection memory, which suggested that pre-existing cross-reactive memory T cells had joined the SARS-CoV-2 response. Contracting CD4+ clones turned up mainly in the CM and EM memory subsets, whereas EMRA was where CD8+ clones were enriched.

The reads were generated on an Illumina NovaSeq 6000. TCRalpha and TCRbeta cDNA libraries were constructed by 5'RACE with constant-segment primers, with sample barcodes and unique molecular identifiers being introduced. Trizol reagent was used to extract RNA from every sample. Libraries were amplified in two PCR steps, with a second sample barcode and Illumina TruSeq adapters added in the second step. Sequencing of the libraries was done on an Illumina NovaSeq, producing 2 x 150 bp paired-end reads. The authors' pipeline ran thus. Reads were demultiplexed and collapsed into UMI-guided consensus sequences with migec v1.2.7. Using mixcr v2.1.11, UMI consensuses were aligned to TRA and TRB V and J templates and then assembled into clonotypes. Clonotypes were classified as expanded or contracted when called significant by both edgeR and NoisET, with noise models trained on biological replicates. edgeR calls used a false discovery rate-adjusted p below 0.01 and a log2 fold-change threshold of 1. PCA with hierarchical clustering of max-normalized trajectories of the 1000 most abundant clonotypes was used as exploratory dynamics analysis. The CD4 or CD8 phenotype of responding clones was assigned using the separately sequenced CD4+ and CD8+ repertoires. TCRdb's own reprocessing of the public reads used fastp at Q25 and MiXCR and kept productive beta chains. Each CDR3 protein appears once, grouped with its most common genes and DNA. Clone size and V and J calls follow TCRdb, not the original study. The sample table holds roughly 340,000 distinct CDR3 sequences, of which roughly 20% were seen once. In total, the top ten clones hold roughly a fifth of the sample.

This sequence originates from a young man who had mild COVID-19 (a few samples of this study predate the infection). The sample titles of this study are shuffled in the database, so cell type and time point are left out; the donor was told from shared clones. In this chain, TRBV12-3 or TRBV12-4 is recombined with TRBJ1-2; TRBD1 is a weak D gene call, 5 bases matching. The material sequenced was PBMCs or a T cell subset sorted from them (not recorded which). The CDR3 region reads CASSFDLTAYGYTF. The bases read TGTGCCAGCAGTTTTGACCTGACAGCCTATGGCTACACCTTC.